This T cell receptor (beta chain) was recorded in a study of T cell responses to AZD1222 COVID-19 vaccine. Germline V gene data show CDR1 as KGHDR and CDR2 as SFDVKD. V dropped 6 bases and J dropped 5 bases, with 30 bases sitting between them. The CDR3 totals 19 residues. The protocol was immunoSEQ multiplex PCR, while the TCRdb copy is restricted to in-frame clones and leaves out a portion. The profile covers about 160,000 clones, with approximately 90% appearing a single time and around 4% taken by the ten largest. Concerning this clone itself: Antigen specificity is unknown.

Whole-study findings and limits: Spike-specific TCR depth and breadth grew after two AZD1222 doses. Only five or six individuals given AZD1222 were seropositive at baseline. Across spike, vaccine-associated CD4 TCRs were found, dominant at 160-218 and 743-854.

This chain joins TRBV24-1 and TRBJ1-2; no firm D call. The sample in question was peripheral blood, obtained on day 0 of MenACWY control vaccination. The origin of this receptor is an adult in good health. The CDR3 DNA reads TGTGCCACCAGTTCCACCTCCGGGCACCAACCTGGGGAGTATTATGGCTACACCTTC. Translating it yields CATSSTSGHQPGEYYGYTF.